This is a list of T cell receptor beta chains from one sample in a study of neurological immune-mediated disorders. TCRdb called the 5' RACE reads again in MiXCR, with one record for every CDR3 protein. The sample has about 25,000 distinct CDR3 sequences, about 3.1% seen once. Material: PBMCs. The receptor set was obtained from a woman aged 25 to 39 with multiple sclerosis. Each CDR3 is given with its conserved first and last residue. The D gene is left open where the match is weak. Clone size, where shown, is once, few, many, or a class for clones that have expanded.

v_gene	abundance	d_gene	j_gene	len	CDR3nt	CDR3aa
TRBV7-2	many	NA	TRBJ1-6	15	TGTGCCAGCAGCTTAAAGGGGAGTGAGAATTCACCCCTCAACTTT	CASSLKGSENSPLNF
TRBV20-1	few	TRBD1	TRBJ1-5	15	TGCAGTGCTAGAAGGACAGGGAGCGACAATCAGCCCCAGAATTTT	CSARRTGSDNQPQNF
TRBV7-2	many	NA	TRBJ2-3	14	TGTGCCAGCAGCCCTCAACCACCACCGGATACGCAGTATTTT	CASSPQPPPDTQYF
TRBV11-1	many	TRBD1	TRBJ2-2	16	TGTGCCAGCAGTCGCGGACAGGGGGGGAACACCGGGGAGCTGTTTTTT	CASSRGQGGNTGELFF
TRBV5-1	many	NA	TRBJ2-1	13	TGCGCCAGCAGCACCGGGGTGTCCAATGAGCAGTTCTTC	CASSTGVSNEQFF
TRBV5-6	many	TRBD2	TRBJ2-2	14	TGTGCCAGCCTCCGGGCGGGGGGCGCCGGGGAGCTGTTTTTT	CASLRAGGAGELFF
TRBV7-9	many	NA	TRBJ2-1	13	TGTGCCAGCAGCTACCGACAGCTCAATGAGCAGTTCTTC	CASSYRQLNEQFF
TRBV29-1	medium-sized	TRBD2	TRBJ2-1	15	TGCAGCGTTGGTCGTCTGACTAGCGGAGACAATGAGCAGTTCTTC	CSVGRLTSGDNEQFF
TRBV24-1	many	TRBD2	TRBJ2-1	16	TGTGCCACCAGTGATCGACTAGCGGGAGAAGAAGATGAGCAGTTCTTC	CATSDRLAGEEDEQFF
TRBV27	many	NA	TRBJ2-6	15	TGTGCCAGCAGTTTGGGACAAGGGAGGGCCAACGTCCTGACTTTC	CASSLGQGRANVLTF
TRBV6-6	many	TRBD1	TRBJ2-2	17	TGTGCCAGCAGTTCTGACAGACAGGGGGCCAACACCGGGGAGCTGTTTTTT	CASSSDRQGANTGELFF
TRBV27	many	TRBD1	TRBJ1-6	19	TGTGCCAGCAGTCCCTACTCCGGGACAGGGGACGGATATAATTCACCCCTACACTTT	CASSPYSGTGDGYNSPLHF
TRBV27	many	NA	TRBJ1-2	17	TGTGCCAGCAGTTTATCCCCGCTCGGAGACAGTCTTGGTGGCTACACCTTC	CASSLSPLGDSLGGYTF
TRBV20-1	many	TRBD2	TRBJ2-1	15	TGCAGTGCTAGAGATGGGACTAGCGGGAGCCGTGAGCAGTTCTTC	CSARDGTSGSREQFF
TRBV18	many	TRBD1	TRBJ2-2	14	TGTGCCAGCTCACCGGACAGGAACGTCGGGGAGCTGTTTTTT	CASSPDRNVGELFF
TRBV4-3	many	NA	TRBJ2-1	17	TGCGCCAGCAGCCAACGCTATCCCGCTTCCCGCCCCAATGAGCAGTTCTTC	CASSQRYPASRPNEQFF
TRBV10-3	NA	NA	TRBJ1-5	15	TGTGCCATCAGTGCCGGGACGGGTAGCAATCAGCCCCAGAATTTT	CAISAGTGSNQPQNF
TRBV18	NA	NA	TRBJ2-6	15	TGTGCCAGCTCACCACGACTGTATGGGGCCAACGTCCTGACTTTC	CASSPRLYGANVLTF
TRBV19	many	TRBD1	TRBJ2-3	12	TGTGCCAGTTCTCCCAGGGGGGATACGCAGTATTTT	CASSPRGDTQYF
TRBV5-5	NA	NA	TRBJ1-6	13	NA	CASSFAEGSPLNF
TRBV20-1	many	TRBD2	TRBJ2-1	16	TGCAGTGCTATCCCTAAAACTAGCGGGGGGTACAATGAGCAGTTCTTC	CSAIPKTSGGYNEQFF
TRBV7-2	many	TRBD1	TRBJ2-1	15	TGTGCCAGCAGCGGGGGGACAGGCGTACATGGTGAGCAGTTCTTC	CASSGGTGVHGEQFF
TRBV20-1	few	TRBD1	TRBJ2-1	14	TGCAGTGCTAGGTCAGGGGGAAATAACAATGAGCAGTTCTTC	CSARSGGNNNEQFF
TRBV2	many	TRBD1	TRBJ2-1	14	TGTGCCAGCAGTGCCGACAGGGTAGTGAATGAGCAGTTCTTC	CASSADRVVNEQFF
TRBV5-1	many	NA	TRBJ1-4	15	TGCGCCAGCAGCTGGTCACAGGGAGCTAATGAAAAACTGTTTTTT	CASSWSQGANEKLFF
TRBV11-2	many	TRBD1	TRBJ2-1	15	TGTGCCAGCAAACCCTACAGGGGGCGCGACAATGAGCAGTTCTTC	CASKPYRGRDNEQFF
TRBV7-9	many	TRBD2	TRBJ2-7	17	TGTGCCAGCGAGGATTGGGCGGGAGGGCCGAAAAGGTACGAGCAGTACTTC	CASEDWAGGPKRYEQYF
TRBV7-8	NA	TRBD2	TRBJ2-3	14	TGTGCCAGCAACAAATTGCTAGCGGGCCATACGCAGTATTTT	CASNKLLAGHTQYF
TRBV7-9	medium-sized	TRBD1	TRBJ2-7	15	TGTGCCAGCAGCTCAACGAGACAGGGTCCCTACGAGCAGTACTTC	CASSSTRQGPYEQYF
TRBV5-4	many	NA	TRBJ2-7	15	TGTGCCAGCAGCTTGGGTCAAACCAGGGCCTACGAGCAGTACTTC	CASSLGQTRAYEQYF
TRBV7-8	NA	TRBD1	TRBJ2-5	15	TGTGCCAGCAGCCCGGCGGGACAGGGTTTGGGGACCCAGTACTTC	CASSPAGQGLGTQYF
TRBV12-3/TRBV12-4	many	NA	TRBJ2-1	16	TGTGCCAGCAGTGTGAGCGGGCTGAGCTCCTACAATGAGCAGTTCTTC	CASSVSGLSSYNEQFF
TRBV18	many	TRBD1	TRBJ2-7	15	TGTGCCAGCTCAATTGACAGGGGCCTATCCTACGAGCAGTACTTC	CASSIDRGLSYEQYF
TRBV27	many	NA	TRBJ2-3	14	TGTGCCAGCAGTTACAGCAGTAGCACAGATACGCAGTATTTT	CASSYSSSTDTQYF
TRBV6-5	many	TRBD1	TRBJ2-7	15	TGTGCCAGCAGTAAGACAGGGTTGCATCTCTACGAGCAGTACTTC	CASSKTGLHLYEQYF
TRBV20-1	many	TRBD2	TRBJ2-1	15	TGCAGTGCTAGACTAGCGGGATTAGTTCTCCGTGAGCAGTTCTTC	CSARLAGLVLREQFF
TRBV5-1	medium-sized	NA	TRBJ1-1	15	TGCGCCAGCAGCTTAGGCAGGCCGGTAAACACTGAAGCTTTCTTT	CASSLGRPVNTEAFF
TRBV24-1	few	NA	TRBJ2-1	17	TGTGCCACCAGTGATCGGGCCCGGACGGCGAGGAACAATGAGCAGTTCTTC	CATSDRARTARNNEQFF
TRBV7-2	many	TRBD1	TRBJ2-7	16	TGTGCCAGCAGCTTAGGCAGGGGGTCCGTCGGCTACGAGCAGTACTTC	CASSLGRGSVGYEQYF
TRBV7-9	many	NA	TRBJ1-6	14	TGTGCCAGCAGCTTATCAGGAATAAATTCACCCCTCAACTTT	CASSLSGINSPLNF
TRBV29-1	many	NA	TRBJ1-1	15	TGCAGCGTGACCACAGGGATGGCGAGGAACACTGAAGCTTTCTTT	CSVTTGMARNTEAFF
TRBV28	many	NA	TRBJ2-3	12	TGTGCCACCGAACATCCGGGCCCTACGCAGTATTTT	CATEHPGPTQYF
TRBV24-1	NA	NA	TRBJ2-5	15	TGTGCCACCAGTGATTTAGGGCGGGATGGAGAGACCCAGTACTTC	CATSDLGRDGETQYF
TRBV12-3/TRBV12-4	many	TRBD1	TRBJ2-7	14	TGTGCCAGCAGAGAACGGACAGGTAATTACGAGCAGTACTTC	CASRERTGNYEQYF
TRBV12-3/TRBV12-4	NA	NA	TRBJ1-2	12	TGTGCCAGCAGTCGACCGGCGCGAGGCTACACCTTC	CASSRPARGYTF
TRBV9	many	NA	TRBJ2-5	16	TGTGCCAGCAGCGTAGTGGGGGACGTCTGGGGAGAGACCCAGTACTTC	CASSVVGDVWGETQYF
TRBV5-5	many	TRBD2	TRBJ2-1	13	TGTGCCAGCAGCTTGGTACGGGAGGCGGAGCAGTTCTTC	CASSLVREAEQFF
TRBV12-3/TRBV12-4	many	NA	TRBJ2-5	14	TGTGCCAGCAGTTTTTCACCAGGCCAAGAGACCCAGTACTTC	CASSFSPGQETQYF
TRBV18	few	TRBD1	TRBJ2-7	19	TGTGCCAGCTCACGATCCGGGACAGGGGTTCAAGATACCCACTACGAGCAGTACTTC	CASSRSGTGVQDTHYEQYF
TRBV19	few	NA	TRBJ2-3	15	TGTGCCAGCACCCCAGAGGAAGGGATCACAGATACGCAGTATTTT	CASTPEEGITDTQYF
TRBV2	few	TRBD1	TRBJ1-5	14	TGTGCCAGCAGCCCCGACAGGGCGTATCAGCCCCAGCATTTT	CASSPDRAYQPQHF
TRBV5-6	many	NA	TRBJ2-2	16	TGTGCCAGCAGGTTCCTCGACAGTAGGAACACCGGGGAGCTGTTTTTT	CASRFLDSRNTGELFF
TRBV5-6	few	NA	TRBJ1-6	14	TGTGCCAGCAGCCTCACAGGGACCGGATCACCCCTCAACTTT	CASSLTGTGSPLNF
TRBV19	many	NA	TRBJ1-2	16	TGTGCCAGTACCCTCGGGACCCTCTCAACCAACTATGGCTACACCTTC	CASTLGTLSTNYGYTF
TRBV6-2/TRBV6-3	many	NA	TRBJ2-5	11	TGTGCCAGCAGTCCGTCAGAGACCCAGTACTTC	CASSPSETQYF
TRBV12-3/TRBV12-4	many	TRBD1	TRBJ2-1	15	TGTGCCAGCAGTTTAGCCAGGGGGCTAGGTAGTGAGCAGTTCTTC	CASSLARGLGSEQFF
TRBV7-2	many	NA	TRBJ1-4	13	TGTGCCAGCAGCTTATCAGGACGCCAAGGACTGTTTTTT	CASSLSGRQGLFF
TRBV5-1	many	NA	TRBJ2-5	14	TGCGCCAGCAGCTTGGGTATGATGGTGGAGACCCAGTACTTC	CASSLGMMVETQYF
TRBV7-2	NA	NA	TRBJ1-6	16	TGTGCCAGCAGCTACGCTCCATGGGAGAGGCATTCACCCCTCAACTTT	CASSYAPWERHSPLNF